This entry features one T cell receptor beta chain sequence. Its antigen remains unidentified. This record belongs to a study of T cells expressing NK-cell markers (dated by TCRdb to 2020 to 2022). A note on the overall study: About eight donors provided sorted CD3+CD56+NKG2C+, CD3+CD56+NKG2C- and CD3+CD56-NKG2C+ T-cell subsets, whose TCR beta-chain repertoires were profiled. Among the eight sequenced donors, seven were HCMV-seropositive and one was HCMV-seronegative. The study sequenced eight donors, all healthy volunteers chosen at random: three men and five women. Sequencing of the libraries produced 2 x 150 bp reads on Illumina HiSeq 2000/2500, MiSeq or NextSeq. Broad study findings and their caveats: In over 5 donors, the dominant CD3+CD56+NKG2C+ clonotypes were among the top 10 CD8+ clonotypes and accounted for about 1.0-7.5% of CD8+ T cells. Whether the expanded NKG2C-expressing T cell clones were specific for HCMV antigens was left unclear. Those dominant clonotypes were again the most abundant among CD3+CD56-NKG2C+ cells in several donors, at about 25-60.1%.

The sequencer listed for this sample is Illumina HiSeq 2000. TCR beta cDNA libraries were made by 5'RACE template switching that added a universal primer site and unique molecular identifiers. Synthesis of cDNA was primed from the TCR beta constant segment and was followed by two consecutive PCR amplification steps. Per the original workflow: MIGEC was used to demultiplex reads and group reads by UMI, and MiTCR was used to assemble and quantify clonotypes. To remove erroneous sequences, TCR cDNA sequences were retained only when supported by two or more reads. Downstream repertoire analysis used the tcR package, and clonotypes were matched across fractions by CDR3 nucleotide sequence plus V segment. Antigen specificity was annotated against VDJdb with VDJmatch, allowing one amino acid substitution in CDR3. TCRdb reprocessed the reads into one record per CDR3 protein sequence, lacking DNA. TCRdb's processing, not the authors', yielded these V and J calls. Per the sample table, the count is 300,000 to 500,000 distinct CDR3 sequences. In total, the top ten clones hold roughly 10% of the sample.

To determine HCMV serostatus, a commercial ELISA kit was used to detect HCMV-specific IgG in serum. Peripheral blood mononuclear cells were isolated from blood by Ficoll density gradient centrifugation. Reading from cysteine to phenylalanine, the CDR3 counts 17 amino acids. The DNA is not on file. In this chain, TRBV12-3 or TRBV12-4 is recombined with TRBJ2-5; checking the TCRdb D call of TRBD2 is not possible without DNA. Sequencing used blood T cells: a sorted CD56 or NKG2C T cell subset, CD4+ or CD8+ T cells, or bulk PBMC T cells (not recorded which). This clonotype was obtained from a woman in her fifties or sixties in good health. Donor details come from another sample of the same person, matched by shared clones. The CDR3 reads as follows: CASRRGLALPQKETQYF.